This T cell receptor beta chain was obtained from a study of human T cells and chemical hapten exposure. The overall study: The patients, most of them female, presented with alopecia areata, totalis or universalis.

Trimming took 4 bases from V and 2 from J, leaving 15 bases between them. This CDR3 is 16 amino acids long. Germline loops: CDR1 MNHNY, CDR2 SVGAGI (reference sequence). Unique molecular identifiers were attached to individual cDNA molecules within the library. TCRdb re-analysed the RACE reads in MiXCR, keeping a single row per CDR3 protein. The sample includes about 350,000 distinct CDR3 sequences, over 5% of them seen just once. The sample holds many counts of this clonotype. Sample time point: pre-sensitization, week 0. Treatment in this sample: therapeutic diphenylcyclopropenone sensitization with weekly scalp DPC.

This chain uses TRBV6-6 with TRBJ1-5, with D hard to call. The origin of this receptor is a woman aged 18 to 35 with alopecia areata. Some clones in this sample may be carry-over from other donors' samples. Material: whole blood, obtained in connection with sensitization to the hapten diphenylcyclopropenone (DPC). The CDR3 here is CASSSTGVGGNQPQHF. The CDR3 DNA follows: TGTGCCAGCAGTTCCACCGGAGTGGGAGGCAATCAGCCCCAGCATTTT.